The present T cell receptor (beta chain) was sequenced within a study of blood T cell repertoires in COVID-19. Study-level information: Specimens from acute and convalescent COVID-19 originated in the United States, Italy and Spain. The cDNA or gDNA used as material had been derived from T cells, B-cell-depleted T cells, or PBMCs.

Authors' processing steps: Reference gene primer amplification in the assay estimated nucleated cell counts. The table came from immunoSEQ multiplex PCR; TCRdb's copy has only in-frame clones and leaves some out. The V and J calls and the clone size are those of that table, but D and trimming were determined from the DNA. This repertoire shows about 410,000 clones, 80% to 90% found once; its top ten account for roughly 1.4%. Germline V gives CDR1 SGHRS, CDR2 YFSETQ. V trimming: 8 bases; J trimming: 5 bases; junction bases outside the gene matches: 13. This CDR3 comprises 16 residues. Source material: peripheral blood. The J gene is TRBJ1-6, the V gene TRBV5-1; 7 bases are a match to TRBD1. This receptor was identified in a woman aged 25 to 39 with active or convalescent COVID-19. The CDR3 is CASQGLKDRNNSPLHF. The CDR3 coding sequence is TGCGCCAGTCAGGGGTTGAAGGACAGGAATAATTCACCCCTCCACTTT.